This is a list of T cell receptor beta chains from one sample in a study of T cells in Graves' hyperthyroidism and ophthalmopathy. Via MiXCR, TCRdb re-called the multiplex PCR reads, giving one row per CDR3 protein. There are fewer than 500,000 distinct CDR3 sequences in the sample; 14% to 15% occur only once, and roughly 13% lies in the top ten. Sequences were obtained from blood. The receptors were gathered from a young man with Graves' ophthalmopathy. Both conserved end residues are part of each CDR3. Each record gives: V gene, D gene, J gene, clone size, CDR3 protein, CDR3 DNA. The D gene is left open where the match is weak. Part of the rows lack a size; the others show once, few, many or a class for expanded clones.

v_gene: TRBV20-1
d_gene: TRBD2
j_gene: TRBJ2-5
abundance: many
CDR3aa: CSAREIAGVGWGETQYF
CDR3nt: TGCAGTGCTAGAGAAATAGCGGGAGTGGGGTGGGGGGAGACCCAGTACTTC

v_gene: TRBV5-1
d_gene: TRBD1
j_gene: TRBJ1-2
abundance: many
CDR3aa: CASSPGTAPGGYTF
CDR3nt: TGCGCCAGCAGCCCTGGGACAGCCCCGGGCGGCTACACCTTC

v_gene: TRBV5-1
d_gene: TRBD1
j_gene: TRBJ1-1
abundance: NA
CDR3aa: CASSLDGQGVGTEAFF
CDR3nt: TGCGCCAGCAGCTTGGACGGACAGGGAGTGGGGACTGAAGCTTTCTTT

v_gene: TRBV18
d_gene: TRBD1
j_gene: TRBJ1-1
abundance: many
CDR3aa: CASQGQGDTEAFF
CDR3nt: TGTGCCAGCCAAGGACAGGGGGACACTGAAGCTTTCTTT

v_gene: TRBV20-1
d_gene: TRBD2
j_gene: TRBJ2-3
abundance: few
CDR3aa: CSAPWTSGKDTQYF
CDR3nt: TGCAGTGCTCCCTGGACTAGCGGGAAAGATACGCAGTATTTT

v_gene: TRBV3-1
d_gene: TRBD2
j_gene: TRBJ2-5
abundance: many
CDR3aa: CASSQGGWTGGETQYF
CDR3nt: TGTGCCAGCAGCCAAGGAGGGTGGACGGGAGGAGAGACCCAGTACTTC

v_gene: TRBV2
d_gene: NA
j_gene: TRBJ1-1
abundance: many
CDR3aa: CASSVESTEAFF
CDR3nt: TGTGCCAGCAGTGTCGAAAGCACTGAAGCTTTCTTT

v_gene: TRBV20-1
d_gene: TRBD2
j_gene: TRBJ2-1
abundance: many
CDR3aa: CSAKGLAGGRRNEQFF
CDR3nt: TGCAGTGCTAAGGGACTAGCGGGAGGCCGGCGTAATGAGCAGTTCTTC

v_gene: TRBV6-1
d_gene: NA
j_gene: TRBJ1-5
abundance: many
CDR3aa: CASSETGSGQRGNFASNQPQHF
CDR3nt: TGTGCCAGCAGTGAAACGGGGTCAGGGCAGAGGGGTAACTTCGCTAGCAATCAGCCCCAGCATTTT

v_gene: TRBV12-5
d_gene: NA
j_gene: TRBJ1-1
abundance: many
CDR3aa: CASGPAADSEAFF
CDR3nt: TGTGCTAGTGGTCCGGCGGCAGACAGTGAAGCTTTCTTT

v_gene: TRBV19
d_gene: TRBD2
j_gene: TRBJ2-3
abundance: many
CDR3aa: CASSTGLAGGRDTQYF
CDR3nt: TGTGCCAGTAGTACCGGACTAGCGGGAGGAAGGGATACGCAGTATTTT

v_gene: TRBV12-3/TRBV12-4
d_gene: NA
j_gene: TRBJ1-1
abundance: many
CDR3aa: CASRRVGGADTEAFF
CDR3nt: TGTGCCAGCAGGCGCGTGGGGGGCGCGGACACTGAAGCTTTCTTT

v_gene: TRBV20-1
d_gene: TRBD2
j_gene: TRBJ2-1
abundance: few
CDR3aa: CSARSAGLAGGNEQFF
CDR3nt: TGCAGTGCTAGATCCGCGGGACTAGCGGGAGGAAATGAGCAGTTCTTC

v_gene: TRBV12-3/TRBV12-4
d_gene: NA
j_gene: TRBJ2-1
abundance: many
CDR3aa: CASSLGGQTRQFF
CDR3nt: TGTGCCAGCAGTTTGGGAGGACAGACAAGGCAGTTCTTC

v_gene: TRBV18
d_gene: NA
j_gene: TRBJ2-3
abundance: many
CDR3aa: CAPFLGGPDTQYF
CDR3nt: TGTGCTCCCTTCCTCGGGGGCCCAGATACGCAGTATTTT

v_gene: TRBV27
d_gene: NA
j_gene: TRBJ1-2
abundance: few
CDR3aa: CASGYRGGYTF
CDR3nt: TGTGCCAGCGGCTACCGGGGGGGCTACACCTTC

v_gene: TRBV27
d_gene: TRBD1
j_gene: TRBJ1-5
abundance: NA
CDR3aa: CASSWTGSNQPQHF
CDR3nt: TGTGCCAGCAGTTGGACAGGGAGCAATCAGCCCCAGCATTTT

v_gene: TRBV5-1
d_gene: TRBD1
j_gene: TRBJ2-5
abundance: few
CDR3aa: CASSLAPGTEETQYF
CDR3nt: TGCGCCAGCAGCTTAGCACCAGGGACAGAAGAGACCCAGTACTTC

v_gene: TRBV4-1
d_gene: TRBD2
j_gene: TRBJ2-1
abundance: few
CDR3aa: CASSQVGSGNNEQFF
CDR3nt: TGCGCCAGCAGCCAAGTCGGTAGCGGGAACAATGAGCAGTTCTTC

v_gene: TRBV12-3/TRBV12-4
d_gene: TRBD2
j_gene: TRBJ2-5
abundance: many
CDR3aa: CASRTSGGRETQYF
CDR3nt: TGTGCCAGCAGAACTAGCGGGGGACGGGAGACCCAGTACTTC

v_gene: TRBV11-2
d_gene: TRBD1
j_gene: TRBJ1-6
abundance: many
CDR3aa: CASSRYGQGHTYNSPLHF
CDR3nt: TGTGCCAGCAGCCGATATGGACAGGGGCATACCTATAATTCACCCCTCCACTTT

v_gene: TRBV18
d_gene: NA
j_gene: TRBJ1-5
abundance: few
CDR3aa: CASSRDGYSNQPQHF
CDR3nt: TGTGCCAGCTCACGGGACGGGTATAGCAATCAGCCCCAGCATTTT